The sequence of this T cell receptor (beta chain) was determined in a study of blood T cell repertoires in COVID-19. The CDR3 sequence is 13 residues long. Germline-derived CDR1 and CDR2 are SNHLY and FYNNEI. V dropped 1 base and J dropped 9 bases, with 12 bases sitting between them. Libraries were prepared by immunoSEQ multiplex PCR; TCRdb keeps only in-frame clonotypes and omits some of them. Of 200,000 to 250,000 clones in the sample, roughly 80% were seen once. This clonotype originated in a woman between 65 and 79 years old with acute or convalescent COVID-19. Sequencing was done on a sample of peripheral blood. The chain couples TRBV2 to TRBJ2-5; the D is unclear. This CDR3 is CASSEEGSRAQYF. The CDR3 DNA follows: TGTGCCAGCAGTGAAGAAGGCTCCCGGGCCCAGTACTTC.